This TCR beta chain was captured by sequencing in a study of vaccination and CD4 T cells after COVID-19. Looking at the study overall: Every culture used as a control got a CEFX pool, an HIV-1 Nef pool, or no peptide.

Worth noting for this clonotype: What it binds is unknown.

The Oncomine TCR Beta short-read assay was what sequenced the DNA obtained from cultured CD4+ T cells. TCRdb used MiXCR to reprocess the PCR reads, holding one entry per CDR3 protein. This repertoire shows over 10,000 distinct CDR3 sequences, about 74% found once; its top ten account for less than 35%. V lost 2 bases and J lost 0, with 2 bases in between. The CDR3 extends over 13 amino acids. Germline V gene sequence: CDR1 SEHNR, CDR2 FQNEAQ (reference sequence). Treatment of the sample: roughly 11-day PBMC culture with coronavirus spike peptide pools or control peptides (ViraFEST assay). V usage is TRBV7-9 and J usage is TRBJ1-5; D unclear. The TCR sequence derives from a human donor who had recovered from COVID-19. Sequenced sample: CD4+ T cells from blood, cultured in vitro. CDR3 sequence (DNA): TGTGCCAGCAGCTTAAATAGCAATCAGCCCCAGCATTTT. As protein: CASSLNSNQPQHF. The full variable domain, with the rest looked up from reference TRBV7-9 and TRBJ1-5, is DTGVSQNPRHKITKRGQNVTFRCDPISEHNRLYWYRQTLGQGPEFLTYFQNEAQLEKSRLLSDRFSAERPKGSFSTLEIQRTEQGDSAMYLCASSLNSNQPQHFGDGTRLSIL.